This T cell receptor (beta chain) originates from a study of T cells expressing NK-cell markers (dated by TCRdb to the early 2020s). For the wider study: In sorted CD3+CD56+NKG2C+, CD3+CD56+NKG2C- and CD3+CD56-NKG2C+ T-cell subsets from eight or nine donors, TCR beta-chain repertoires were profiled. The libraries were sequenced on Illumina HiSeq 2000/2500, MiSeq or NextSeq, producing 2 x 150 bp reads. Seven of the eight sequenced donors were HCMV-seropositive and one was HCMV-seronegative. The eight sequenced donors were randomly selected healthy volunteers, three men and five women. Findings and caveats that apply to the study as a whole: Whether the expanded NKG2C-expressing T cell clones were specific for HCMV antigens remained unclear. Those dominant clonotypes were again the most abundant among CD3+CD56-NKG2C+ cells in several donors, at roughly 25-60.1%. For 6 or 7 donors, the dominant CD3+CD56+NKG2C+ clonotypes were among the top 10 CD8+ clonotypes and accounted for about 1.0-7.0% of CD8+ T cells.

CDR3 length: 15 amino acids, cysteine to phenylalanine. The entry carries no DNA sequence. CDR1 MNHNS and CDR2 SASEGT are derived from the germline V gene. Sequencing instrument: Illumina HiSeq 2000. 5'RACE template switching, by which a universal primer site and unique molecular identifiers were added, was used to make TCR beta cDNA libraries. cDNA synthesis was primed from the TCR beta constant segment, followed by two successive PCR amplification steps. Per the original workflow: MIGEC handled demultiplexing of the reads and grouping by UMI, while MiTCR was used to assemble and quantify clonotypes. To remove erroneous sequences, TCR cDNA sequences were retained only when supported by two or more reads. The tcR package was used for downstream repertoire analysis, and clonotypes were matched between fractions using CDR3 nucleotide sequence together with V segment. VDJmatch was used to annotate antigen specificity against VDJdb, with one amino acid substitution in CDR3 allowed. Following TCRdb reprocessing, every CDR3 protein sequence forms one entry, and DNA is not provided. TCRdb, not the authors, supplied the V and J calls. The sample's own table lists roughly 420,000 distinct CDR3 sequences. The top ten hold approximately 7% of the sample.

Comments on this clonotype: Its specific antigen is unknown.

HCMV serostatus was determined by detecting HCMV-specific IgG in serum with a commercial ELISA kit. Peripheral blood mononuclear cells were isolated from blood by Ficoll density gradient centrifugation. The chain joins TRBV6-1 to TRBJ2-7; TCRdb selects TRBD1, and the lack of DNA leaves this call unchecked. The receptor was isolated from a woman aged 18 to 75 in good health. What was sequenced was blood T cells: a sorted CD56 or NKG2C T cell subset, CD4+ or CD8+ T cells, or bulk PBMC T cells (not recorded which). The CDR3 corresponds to CASSGLDRGRHEQYF.